This T cell receptor beta chain was identified during a study of T cell repertoires in cytomegalovirus infection. Across the study: Well-studied HLA-B-restricted CMV epitopes were used in the study alongside recently identified HLA-C-restricted ones. Indications of both CMV infection and matching HLA type were provided by public TCR beta signatures.

The table lists this clonotype with a few counts. No antigen is known for it. The CDR3 sequence is 13 residues long. Trimming removed 2 bases at V and 3 bases at J, with 8 bases between. Germline values: CDR1 MNHEY, CDR2 SVGEGT. The study's findings and limits: Identification of carriers of CMV plus the relevant HLA was performed using cumulative public TCR beta family frequency. HLA-C-restricted TCR beta clonotypes specific for CMV led the ex vivo response.

Using its own MiXCR run on the reads, TCRdb lists one record per CDR3 protein. The sample carries more than 250,000 distinct CDR3 sequences, approximately 25% recorded once. This chain connects TRBV6-2 or TRBV6-3 to TRBJ2-7, with D unclear. This TCR was sampled from a human donor in good health (CMV status not recorded). Some clones in this sample may be carry-over from other donors' samples. This specimen was cultured PBMCs, taken from culture after CMV antigen stimulation. The chain's CDR3 is CASSYGPFYEQYV. The DNA for the CDR3 is TGTGCCAGCAGTTACGGTCCATTCTACGAGCAGTACGTC.